This TCR beta chain stems from a study of blood T cell repertoires in COVID-19 (TCRdb year 2020). Turning to the overall study: The collaborator samples originated in the United States, Italy and Spain and spanned the acute and convalescent phases of COVID-19. The material from the prospective study consisted of cDNA or gDNA derived from T cells, B-cell-depleted T cells, or PBMCs. Subjects who had been exposed to COVID-19, were actively infected with it, or had recovered from it provided the deeply sampled blood TCRbeta repertoires that made up the dataset. The repertoires were released in a freely available public database meant as a resource for research on the immune response to SARS-CoV-2. Samples came from the ongoing ImmuneRACE study (first 160 participants) plus 1,254 subjects from 6 global collaborators. Nearly every sample came with metadata listing a de-identified subject ID, COVID-19 status, age in years and sex. HLA class I and class II types, where available, came from metadata supplied by the sample provider rather than from assay-based typing. The research as a whole found: The amount of clinical and demographic metadata varied by source and participant and was provided uncurated.

For CDR1 and CDR2, the germline V gene lists SGHVS and FNYEAQ. The CDR3 starts with the cysteine, ends with the phenylalanine, and has 16 residues. Here the CDR3 DNA is all that survives: 48 bases in frame from base 1. Compared with germline, V lacks 6 bases and J lacks 1 base; bases without a gene match: 10. The collaborating institutions used their own protocols to collect whole blood in K2EDTA tubes. For TCRbeta analysis, collaborators shipped samples as frozen whole blood, isolated PBMCs, or DNA extracted from either of those sample types. With regard to this clone: Which antigen it targets is not known. No base-level quality is on record; no much larger clone is a single base apart.

TCRbeta CDR3 regions were amplified from genomic DNA using the immunoSEQ Assay, a bias-controlled multiplex PCR. The original methods were these. The number of nucleated cells in each sample was estimated from the amplification of reference gene primers within the assay. To quantify the absolute abundance of each unique TCRbeta CDR3 rearrangement, sequence reads were collapsed and filtered. For each sample, productive Simpson clonality was calculated as the square root of Simpson's diversity index over productive rearrangements. TCRdb took over this immuneACCESS table, retaining in-frame rearrangements with V and J assigned. Such tables are incomplete; in checked studies, under half of the missing clones stem from an unresolved V gene, and the remainder is unexplained. That table supplies the V and J calls and clone size; D and trimming were determined from the DNA. The sample table holds over 300,000 clones, of which nearly 90% were seen once. Jointly, the top ten make up approximately 7% of the sample.

The chain couples TRBV7-6 to TRBJ1-1; 8 middle bases align to TRBD1. This TCR was sampled from a man younger than 30 with active or convalescent COVID-19. What was sequenced was peripheral blood. The nucleotide sequence is TGTGCCAGCAGTAAAACAGGGGGTCAAGCGAACACTGAAGCTTTCTTT. This codes for CASSKTGGQANTEAFF.